This entry describes one TCR beta chain. This sample was included in a study of blood T cell repertoires in COVID-19. Study-wide context: Sites across the United States, Italy and Spain contributed samples from acute and convalescent COVID-19. Nucleic acid was either cDNA or gDNA, and it came from T cells, B-cell-depleted T cells, or PBMCs.

Method: immunoSEQ multiplex PCR; TCRdb's copy keeps in-frame clones and lacks some. The top ten hold 20% to 25% of the sample, which has 15,000 to 20,000 clones, roughly nine tenths seen once. The CDR3 consists of 15 residues. The germline gives CDR1 MNHNS, CDR2 SASEGT. V lost 3 bases and J 2 bases, leaving 11 bases between the germline ends. The sequenced sample was peripheral blood. This clonotype originated in a man aged 55 to 70 with acute or convalescent COVID-19. The chain is built from TRBV6-1 and TRBJ1-3, with D unclear. CDR3 bases: TGTGCCAGCAGTGATGGGGAGGGTGCTGGAAACACCATATATTTT. This codes for CASSDGEGAGNTIYF.